This is a list of T cell receptor beta chains from one sample in a study of beta chain features in type 1 diabetes. Profiling relied on immunoSEQ multiplex PCR, and the TCRdb table lists in-frame clones only, not all of them. The sample records about 370,000 clones, over 9% being singletons. The sample consisted of central memory CD4+ T cells from blood. These receptors were taken from a man aged 25-45 years with type 1 diabetes. CDR3s include the opening cysteine and the closing phenylalanine or tryptophan. Each record gives: clone size, D gene, J gene, V gene, CDR3 DNA, CDR3 protein. The D gene is left open where the match is weak. Clone size is shown for a subset of rows, as once, few, many or a class of expanded clone.

many | NA | TRBJ1-5 | TRBV19 | TGTGCCAGTGGGCAGGGTAATCTTGAACAGCCCCAGCATTTT | CASGQGNLEQPQHF
NA | NA | TRBJ1-1 | TRBV6-6 | TGTGCCAGCAGTTACTCGACGTTAGGGGGAAGGACTGAAGCTTTCTTT | CASSYSTLGGRTEAFF
NA | TRBD2 | TRBJ2-5 | TRBV2 | TGTGCCAGCAGTGAAGCGGGGGCTAGCGGGAGTCCCACACAAGAGACCCAGTACTTC | CASSEAGASGSPTQETQYF
many | NA | TRBJ2-7 | TRBV5-1 | TGCGCCAGCAGCTTGGGACAGAACTTGGCCTACGAGCAGTACTTC | CASSLGQNLAYEQYF
many | TRBD1 | TRBJ2-6 | TRBV4-1 | TGCGCCAGCACGCCGGGACAGGGGCGTTCTGGGGCCAACGTCCTGACTTTC | CASTPGQGRSGANVLTF
NA | TRBD2 | TRBJ2-7 | TRBV5-6 | TGTGCCAGCAGCGGCGAGGCAAGCGGGATCGGGTACGAGCAGTACTTC | CASSGEASGIGYEQYF
NA | NA | TRBJ2-4 | TRBV10-3 | TGTGCCATCAGCGCCGCAGGGGGGGCCGGCCAAAACATTCAGTACTTC | CAISAAGGAGQNIQYF
NA | NA | TRBJ2-7 | TRBV7-2 | TGTGCCAGCAGCTTACCTGTCTCCTACGAGCAGTACTTC | CASSLPVSYEQYF
NA | TRBD2 | TRBJ2-1 | TRBV27 | TGTGCCAGCAGAGGGAGCGGGAGGGTGTACAATGAGCAGTTCTTC | CASRGSGRVYNEQFF
NA | NA | TRBJ2-5 | TRBV2 | TGTGCCAGCAGTATGCGGCGGGGAGGCCAAGAGACCCAGTACTTC | CASSMRRGGQETQYF
NA | NA | TRBJ1-1 | TRBV7-3 | TGTGCCAGCAGCTTCGGGCTGAACACTGAAGCTTTCTTT | CASSFGLNTEAFF
few | TRBD2 | TRBJ2-1 | TRBV18 | TGTGCCAGCTCAACTCTCATCGGGACTAGCAACAATGAGCAGTTCTTC | CASSTLIGTSNNEQFF
few | TRBD1 | TRBJ1-5 | TRBV2 | TGTGCCAGCAGGAGGGACAGTGTTAGCAATCAGCCCCAGCATTTT | CASRRDSVSNQPQHF
NA | NA | TRBJ1-4 | TRBV7-9 | TGTGCCAGCAGCCCGTGGGACCGGGCCTCTGATAATGAAAAACTGTTTTTT | CASSPWDRASDNEKLFF
many | TRBD2 | TRBJ2-7 | TRBV7-2 | TGTGCCAGCAGCGAATCTAGCGGGAGGACCTACGAGCAGTACTTC | CASSESSGRTYEQYF
NA | TRBD2 | TRBJ2-1 | TRBV15 | TGTGCCACCAGCAGTTTTAGCGGGAGTGCCTACAATGAGCAGTTCTTC | CATSSFSGSAYNEQFF
NA | NA | TRBJ2-6 | TRBV11-3 | TGTGCCAGCAGCCCATCTGGGGCCAACGTCCTGACTTTC | CASSPSGANVLTF
NA | TRBD2 | TRBJ2-5 | TRBV11-2 | TGTGCCAGCAGCCCTGGGCAAACTAGCGGGAGCCAGACCCAGTACTTC | CASSPGQTSGSQTQYF
few | NA | TRBJ2-1 | TRBV19 | TGTGCCAGTAGTCGCCGGGTAGGGTCGTTGAGCTCCTACAATGAGCAGTTCTTC | CASSRRVGSLSSYNEQFF
NA | TRBD2 | TRBJ2-1 | TRBV5-1 | TGCGCCAGCAGCTTGTCACTAGCGGGATTTAGTGAGCAGTTCTTC | CASSLSLAGFSEQFF
few | NA | TRBJ2-7 | TRBV28 | TGTGCCAGCAGATCAGGGAGCAACGAGCAGTACTTC | CASRSGSNEQYF
NA | NA | TRBJ2-5 | TRBV5-4 | TGTGCCAGCAGCCCCGCGAGGGGGGGGCTTCAAGAGACCCAGTACTTC | CASSPARGGLQETQYF
NA | NA | TRBJ1-4 | TRBV30 | TGTGCCTGGAGTGTACCCGGGACTTTTCCTAGGGGGGATGAAAAACTGTTTTTT | CAWSVPGTFPRGDEKLFF
few | NA | TRBJ2-7 | TRBV7-8 | TGTGCCAGCAGCTCGCAGGGTAGGGCCTACGAGCAGTACTTC | CASSSQGRAYEQYF
many | NA | TRBJ2-7 | TRBV28 | TGTGCCAGCAGTCTTCAGGCCTCCGGTATCTACGAGCAGTACTTC | CASSLQASGIYEQYF
NA | TRBD2 | TRBJ2-1 | TRBV5-6 | TGTGCCAGCGGCTTGCTAGCGGGAGGCGACAATGAGCAGTTCTTC | CASGLLAGGDNEQFF
NA | TRBD2 | TRBJ2-1 | TRBV5-5 | TGTGCCAGCAGCTTGGGCTCGGGAGGGCCCGATGAGCAGTTCTTC | CASSLGSGGPDEQFF
NA | TRBD1 | TRBJ2-2 | TRBV18 | TGTGCCAGCTCTCCCGGGACAGGGACCGCCGGGGAGCTGTTTTTT | CASSPGTGTAGELFF
few | NA | TRBJ2-1 | TRBV7-7 | TGTGCTAGCAGCTCCGCGGGTGTGGGAGCCTACAATGAGCAGTTCTTC | CASSSAGVGAYNEQFF
few | TRBD1 | TRBJ2-5 | TRBV5-1 | TGCGCCAGCAGCGCCGGGACAGCTCAAGAGACCCAGTACTTC | CASSAGTAQETQYF
NA | TRBD1 | TRBJ2-3 | TRBV4-2 | TGTGCCAGCAGCTTACTTTCCCGGGACAGGGAGATAGATACGCAGTATTTT | CASSLLSRDREIDTQYF
few | TRBD2 | TRBJ2-5 | TRBV27 | TGTGCCAGCAGTTTAACCGGACAGAGCGGGGGGGAGACCCAGTACTTC | CASSLTGQSGGETQYF
few | NA | TRBJ2-3 | TRBV11-2 | TGTGCCAGCAGCTTACTACCAGGGGATACGCAGTATTTT | CASSLLPGDTQYF
NA | NA | TRBJ2-7 | TRBV5-1 | TGCGCCAGCAGTCTCCGAGGACAGCACTACGAGCAGTACTTC | CASSLRGQHYEQYF
many | NA | TRBJ1-1 | TRBV16 | TGTGCCAGCAGCCAATCGGGAGAAATTGTTAAAGCTTTCTTT | CASSQSGEIVKAFF
NA | TRBD1 | TRBJ1-2 | TRBV4-3 | TGCGCCAGCAGCCAAGATACGCGACAGGGAGACGGCTACACCTTC | CASSQDTRQGDGYTF
few | NA | TRBJ2-1 | TRBV7-9 | TGTGCCAGCAGCAAGACTAGGGGCGAGAATGAGCAGTTCTTC | CASSKTRGENEQFF